These T cell receptor beta chains were read from a single sample in a study of T cells in localized non-small cell lung cancer. Assay: immunoSEQ multiplex PCR; the TCRdb copy retains only in-frame clones and omits some. In the table there are about 17,000 clones, almost 90% of which are singletons. The sample here was peripheral blood mononuclear cells, taken before any cancer treatment. Source of these receptors: a woman aged 40-75 years with stage III lung adenocarcinoma. The CDR3 runs from the conserved cysteine through the conserved F or W. D genes are given only for firm matches. Some rows mark clone size as missing; the rest say once, few, many or name a class of expanded clone.

d_call j_call clone_size v_call cdr3_aa cdr3_nt
- TRBJ2-5 - TRBV4-1 CASSQGGVGGETQYF TGCGCCAGCAGCCAAGGTGGGGTTGGGGGAGAGACCCAGTACTTC
- TRBJ1-5 - TRBV2 CASSPPGLQPQHF TGTGCCAGCAGCCCCCCGGGGCTTCAGCCCCAGCATTTT
- TRBJ1-6 - TRBV9 CASSESIDNSPLHF TGTGCCAGCAGCGAGTCAATTGATAATTCACCCCTCCACTTT
- TRBJ2-6 - TRBV7-2 CASSLVSGVSGANVLTF TGTGCCAGCAGCTTAGTATCGGGGGTTAGTGGGGCCAACGTCCTGACTTTC
TRBD1 TRBJ1-1 - TRBV6-5 CASSPGQAPTEAFF TGTGCCAGCAGTCCCGGACAGGCGCCCACTGAAGCTTTCTTT
- TRBJ2-3 - TRBV11-2 CASSLDPGGTQYF TGTGCCAGCAGCTTAGACCCGGGTGGTACGCAGTATTTT
- TRBJ2-1 - TRBV20-1 CSCATGREQFF TGCAGCTGCGCGACAGGTCGCGAGCAGTTCTTC
TRBD1 TRBJ2-7 - TRBV4-1 CASSQEGQGAYEQYF TGCGCCAGCAGCCAAGAGGGACAGGGGGCCTACGAGCAGTACTTC
- TRBJ2-3 - TRBV7-3 CASSPAVSSDTQYF TGTGCCAGCAGCCCTGCTGTCTCCTCGGATACGCAGTATTTT
- TRBJ2-3 - TRBV30 CAWTTAGGGHSDTQYF TGTGCCTGGACCACAGCAGGGGGGGGGCATTCAGATACGCAGTATTTT
- TRBJ1-2 - TRBV2 CASSENRRVANYGYTF TGTGCCAGCAGTGAAAATCGGCGGGTAGCTAACTATGGCTACACCTTC
- TRBJ1-6 - TRBV28 CAYSGRSNNSPLHF TGTGCCTATTCTGGCAGGTCCAATAATTCACCCCTCCACTTT
TRBD1 TRBJ1-5 - TRBV19 CASSITGGGQPQHF TGTGCCAGTAGTATTACAGGGGGCGGTCAGCCCCAGCATTTT
- TRBJ2-1 - TRBV18 CASSPNVDNEQFF TGTGCCAGCTCACCAAATGTAGATAATGAGCAGTTCTTC
- TRBJ2-3 - TRBV2 CASNLGHAADTQYF TGTGCCAGCAACCTGGGTCACGCGGCAGATACGCAGTATTTT
- TRBJ2-7 - TRBV4-1 CASSFRTVPLGPVSYEQYF TGCGCCAGCAGCTTTCGGACAGTCCCCCTAGGTCCCGTATCTTACGAGCAGTACTTC
- TRBJ2-1 few TRBV6-4 CASSDLGGTSYNEQFF TGTGCCAGCAGTGACCTGGGGGGCACGTCCTACAATGAGCAGTTCTTC
- TRBJ1-5 once TRBV6-5 CASSPGEYQPQHF TGTGCCAGCAGTCCAGGGGAATATCAGCCCCAGCATTTT
TRBD1 TRBJ2-7 - TRBV10-3 CAAGQGSYEQYF TGTGCCGCTGGACAGGGTTCCTACGAGCAGTACTTC
- TRBJ2-1 - TRBV14 CASSPFPGEQFF TGTGCCAGCAGCCCATTTCCTGGTGAGCAGTTCTTC
- TRBJ1-2 - TRBV5-5 CASSLDRDYGYTF TGTGCCAGCAGCTTGGACCGAGATTATGGCTACACCTTC
- TRBJ1-5 - TRBV6-5 CASSYSGRVNQPQHF TGTGCCAGCAGTTACTCGGGCAGGGTCAATCAGCCCCAGCATTTT
TRBD1 TRBJ2-1 - TRBV4-3 CASSQALDRGSRNEQFF TGCGCCAGCAGCCAAGCTCTTGACAGGGGGAGCCGCAATGAGCAGTTCTTC
- TRBJ2-7 - TRBV30 CAWAGQREQYF TGTGCCTGGGCGGGACAGCGCGAGCAGTACTTC
TRBD1 TRBJ2-7 - TRBV6-5 CASSYSPGTASYEQYF TGTGCCAGTAGTTACTCCCCCGGGACAGCCTCCTACGAGCAGTACTTC
TRBD2 TRBJ2-4 - TRBV6-5 CASTRGEGSIQYF TGTGCCAGCACCCGGGGGGAGGGGAGCATTCAGTACTTC
TRBD1 TRBJ2-7 - TRBV19 CASSPGTGPGEQYF TGTGCCAGTAGTCCAGGGACAGGTCCGGGCGAGCAGTACTTC
- TRBJ2-6 - TRBV7-3 CASSNALRLQSRANVLTF TGTGCCAGCAGCAACGCCCTACGCTTACAAAGTCGGGCCAACGTCCTGACTTTC
- TRBJ2-7 once TRBV21-1 CASSKVGRGHLYEQYF TGTGCCAGCAGCAAAGTTGGAAGGGGACATCTCTACGAGCAGTACTTC
- TRBJ2-3 - TRBV6-5 CASRALGNTDTQYF TGTGCCAGCAGGGCCCTTGGGAACACAGATACGCAGTATTTT
- TRBJ2-7 once TRBV9 CASSVRGSTTYEQYF TGTGCCAGCAGCGTAAGGGGGTCAACGACCTACGAGCAGTACTTC
- TRBJ2-5 - TRBV14 CASSQGSYTLETQYF TGTGCCAGCAGCCAAGGGTCGTATACCTTGGAGACCCAGTACTTC
TRBD1 TRBJ1-5 - TRBV28 CASSSRQGSIHSYF TGTGCCAGCAGTTCCCGACAGGGGTCGATTCACTCGTATTTT
- TRBJ2-3 - TRBV18 CASSLTSTDTQYF TGTGCCAGCTCCCTCACTAGCACAGATACGCAGTATTTT
TRBD1 TRBJ2-7 - TRBV29-1 CSAGPGQGYEQYF TGCAGCGCCGGCCCGGGACAGGGCTACGAGCAGTACTTC
- TRBJ1-4 - TRBV5-8 CASSFGSRTNEKLFF TGTGCCAGCAGCTTCGGCAGCCGCACTAATGAAAAACTGTTTTTT
TRBD2 TRBJ2-1 - TRBV29-1 CSVAPPSGSRFF TGCAGCGTTGCACCCCCTAGCGGGAGTCGGTTCTTC
- TRBJ1-1 - TRBV4-3 CASSPELTGQTEAFF TGCGCCAGCAGCCCCGAACTCACAGGGCAGACTGAAGCTTTCTTT
- TRBJ2-1 - TRBV7-8 CASSLRRDGSYNEQFF TGTGCCAGCAGCTTACGCCGGGACGGCTCCTACAATGAGCAGTTCTTC
- TRBJ2-2 - TRBV15 CATMGGTGNTGELFF TGTGCCACCATGGGAGGGACAGGGAACACCGGGGAGCTGTTTTTT
- TRBJ2-7 - TRBV21-1 CASGSLLTDSF TGTGCCAGCGGTTCTCTTCTGACAGACAGCTTC
TRBD1 TRBJ2-1 once TRBV6-6 CASSYRDRHNEQFF TGTGCCAGCAGTTACCGGGACAGACACAATGAGCAGTTCTTC
- TRBJ2-3 - TRBV6-6 CASRGGALTDTQYF TGTGCCAGCAGGGGGGGTGCTCTCACAGATACGCAGTATTTT
- TRBJ1-1 - TRBV2 CASSDRGNTEAFF TGTGCCAGCAGTGATCGGGGGAACACTGAAGCTTTCTTT
- TRBJ2-1 once TRBV9 CASSLAGRTTNEQFF TGTGCCAGCAGTCTCGCGGGACGGACGACCAATGAGCAGTTCTTC
- TRBJ1-5 - TRBV29-1 CSVATGLMGQPQHF TGCAGCGTTGCTACAGGGTTAATGGGTCAGCCCCAGCATTTT
- TRBJ2-5 - TRBV11-2 CASSWGRTQETQYF TGTGCCAGCAGCTGGGGACGGACACAAGAGACCCAGTACTTC
- TRBJ2-2 - TRBV25-1 CASSESYRNTGELFF TGTGCCAGCAGTGAATCCTACAGAAACACCGGGGAGCTGTTTTTT
TRBD1 TRBJ1-5 - TRBV19 CASKPTGDNQPQHF TGTGCCAGCAAACCAACAGGGGACAATCAGCCCCAGCATTTT
TRBD1 TRBJ1-6 - TRBV6-6 CASSTLQSTGDSPLHF TGTGCCAGCTCTACCCTCCAGTCGACAGGGGACTCACCCCTCCACTTT
TRBD2 TRBJ2-1 - TRBV5-1 CASSPGTSGGLYNEQFF TGCGCCAGCAGCCCGGGGACTAGCGGGGGGCTTTACAATGAGCAGTTCTTC
- TRBJ2-1 - TRBV19 CASSTRLDNEQFF TGTGCCAGTAGTACGAGACTAGACAATGAGCAGTTCTTC
TRBD1 TRBJ1-2 - TRBV5-6 CASSSKRDRGSSNYGYTF TGTGCCAGCAGCAGCAAACGGGACAGGGGTTCCTCTAACTATGGCTACACCTTC
- TRBJ2-3 - TRBV9 CASSVDTLGGFYPDTQYF TGTGCCAGCAGCGTAGACACTCTCGGGGGCTTTTACCCAGATACGCAGTATTTT
TRBD2 TRBJ2-2 - TRBV5-1 CASSTTGTTTGELFF TGCGCCAGCAGCACAACCGGGACTACGACCGGGGAGCTGTTTTTT
TRBD2 TRBJ2-2 - TRBV19 CASTASGGAPGELFF TGTGCCAGTACGGCTAGCGGGGGGGCCCCCGGGGAGCTGTTTTTT
- TRBJ2-1 - TRBV4-1 CASSQGGTQFF TGCGCCAGCAGCCAAGGCGGGACCCAGTTCTTC
- TRBJ2-7 once TRBV7-9 CASSLQGWEQYF TGTGCCAGCAGCTTACAGGGCTGGGAGCAGTACTTC
- TRBJ2-3 - TRBV9 CASSATGFPLDTQYF TGTGCCAGCAGCGCCACGGGGTTCCCCTTAGATACGCAGTATTTT
- TRBJ1-5 few TRBV4-1 CASSRGQRQHF TGCGCCAGCAGCCGAGGACAGAGGCAGCATTTT